Listed here are 11 T cell receptor beta chains from one sample, sequenced in a study of regulatory T cells in long-lasting Graves disease. The time point here: persistent/refractory GD, antithyroid drugs over 5 years with positive TRAb. Extracted RNA from PBMCs served as the source of the TCR library. With iRepertoire HTBI primers and Arm-PCR of CDR3 regions, TCR beta libraries were built. TCRdb re-derived calls from the multiplex PCR reads in MiXCR, one entry per CDR3 protein. In the table there are more than 300,000 distinct CDR3 sequences, around a fifth of which are singletons. The sequenced sample was peripheral blood mononuclear cells (PBMCs), obtained when the disease was refractory, from a patient treated with antithyroid drugs. Receptors were obtained from a female donor with Graves disease.

In its sample, this clonotype was seen a few times. V is TRBV7-3 and J is TRBJ2-1; 8 nucleotides agree with TRBD1. This CDR3 spans 14 amino acids. Germline CDR1 and CDR2: SGHTA and FQGTGA. V lost 1 base and J lost 12; bases outside the gene matches: 8. The CDR3 DNA sequence: TGTGCCAGCAGCTTAAATGGGCAGGGGGCCCGGCAGTTCTTC. Translated, it gives CASSLNGQGARQFF.

This clonotype was observed a handful of times. The chain carries TRBV6-5 and TRBJ1-4; 9 nucleotides align to TRBD1. The CDR3 runs to 15 residues. V lost 4 bases to trimming and J lost 8 bases; unmatched junction nucleotides: 8. Looked up from germline, CDR1 is MNHEY and CDR2 is SVGAGI. The CDR3 protein is CASSSIDRGGEKLFF. CDR3 sequence (DNA): TGTGCCAGCAGTTCCATCGACAGGGGGGGAGAAAAACTGTTTTTT.

Ten or more counts support this clonotype. CDR3 protein: CASSQSGTPLHF. CDR3 nucleotides: TGTGCCAGCTCACAGTCCGGGACACCCCTCCACTTT. J is TRBJ1-6 and V is TRBV12-3 or TRBV12-4; D not resolved. There are 12 residues in the CDR3. V gave up 8 bases and J gave up 11 bases, with 13 bases separating them.

This clonotype was seen a few times. The gene calls are TRBV20-1 and TRBJ2-7; no clear D gene. Germline CDR1 and CDR2: DFQATT and SNEGSKA (reference sequence). Trimming shortened V by 3 bases and J by 4 bases, and 10 bases separated the two germline ends. This CDR3 comprises 12 residues. The CDR3 region is CSASVRPYEQYF. The CDR3 nucleotides are TGCAGTGCTAGTGTCAGGCCGTACGAGCAGTACTTC.

This clonotype was detected only a few times. The V gene is TRBV7-8, the J gene TRBJ1-4; D not resolved. Looked up from germline, CDR1 is SGHVS and CDR2 is FQNEAQ. Trimming took 2 bases from V and 4 from J, leaving 11 bases between them. The CDR3 has 15 residues. The CDR3 here is CASSLIPFDNEKLFF. The CDR3 coding sequence is TGTGCCAGCAGCTTAATCCCCTTCGATAATGAAAAACTGTTTTTT.

The chain combines TRBV12-3 or TRBV12-4 with TRBJ1-1; D remains unclear. The CDR3 loop spans 15 amino acids. V dropped 2 bases and J dropped 3 bases, with 13 bases sitting between them. CDR3 amino acids: CASSLRRGKDTEAFF. The CDR3 bases are TGTGCCAGCAGTTTACGGCGGGGTAAGGACACTGAAGCTTTCTTT.

A few counts support this clonotype. The chain has TRBV7-9 and TRBJ1-1; TRBD1 is a possible D gene (5 bases). The germline gives CDR1 SEHNR, CDR2 FQNEAQ (reference sequence). Trimming shortened V by 3 bases and J by 1 base, and 21 bases separated the two germline ends. The CDR3 totals 18 residues. This chain's CDR3 is CASSLGEIAGYRNTEAFF. For the CDR3, the DNA is TGTGCCAGCAGCTTGGGAGAAATCGCAGGGTATAGGAACACTGAAGCTTTCTTT.

This clonotype has at least ten counts. The genes are TRBV6-1 and TRBJ1-4; 7 nucleotides line up with TRBD1. The junction had 6 bases not matched to a gene; V was cut back by 6 bases and J by 5 bases. The CDR3 spans 14 residues. Germline-derived CDR1 and CDR2 are MNHNS and SASEGT. Written as DNA, the CDR3 is TGTGCCAGCAGAGGGGGCCAGACGAATGAAAAACTGTTTTTT. This codes for CASRGGQTNEKLFF.

In its sample, this clonotype was seen a few times. J is TRBJ2-2 and V is TRBV3-1, with D uncertain. This CDR3 has 15 residues. Germline loops: CDR1 LGHDT, CDR2 YNNKEL (reference sequence). V was shortened by 1 base and J by 6 bases, with 12 bases between the two germline ends. CDR3: CASSQGMRASGELFF. The CDR3 region has the DNA TGTGCCAGCAGCCAAGGGATGCGAGCCTCCGGGGAGCTGTTTTTT.

This clonotype was seen at least ten times. V usage is TRBV12-3 or TRBV12-4 and J usage is TRBJ1-5; D remains ambiguous. This CDR3 comprises 13 residues. Trimming took 8 bases from V and 3 from J, leaving 11 bases between them. The CDR3 loop reads CASAQLLNQPQHF. Written as DNA, the CDR3 is TGTGCCAGCGCACAGCTACTCAATCAGCCCCAGCATTTT.

This clonotype was detected only a few times. This sequence joins TRBV25-1 and TRBJ1-5; D may be TRBD1 (5 bases). The CDR3 contains 14 residues. In germline, CDR1 is MGHDK, CDR2 SYGVNS. With 3 bases removed from V and 4 bases from J, the gap between germline ends came to 10 bases. CDR3 nucleotides: TGTGCCAGCAGTGAGCCAGGGAGGAATCAGCCCCAGCATTTT. Its protein product is CASSEPGRNQPQHF.